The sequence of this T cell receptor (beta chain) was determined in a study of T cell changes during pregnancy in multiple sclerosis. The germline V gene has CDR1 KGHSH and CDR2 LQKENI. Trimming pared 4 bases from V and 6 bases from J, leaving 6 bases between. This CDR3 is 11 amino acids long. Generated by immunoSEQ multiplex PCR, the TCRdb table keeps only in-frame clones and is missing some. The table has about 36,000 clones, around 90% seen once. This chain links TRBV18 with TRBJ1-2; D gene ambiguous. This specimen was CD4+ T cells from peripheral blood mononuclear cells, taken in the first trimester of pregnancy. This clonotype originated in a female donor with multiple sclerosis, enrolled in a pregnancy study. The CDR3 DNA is TGTGCCAGCTCACAAATAAATGGCTACACCTTC. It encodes CASSQINGYTF.